This paragraph reports one TCR delta chain. This clone registers as medium-sized (0.01 to 0.1%) within its sample. Its antigen specificity is not known. No per-base quality is available; no much larger clone lies one base away. Different DNA sequences within this sample yield the same CDR3. For bulk TCR repertoire analysis, Vgamma9/Vdelta2+ and Vdelta2-negative gammadelta T cell populations were isolated by flow sorting from peripheral blood mononuclear cells. This record comes from a study of γδ T cells in repeated Plasmodium falciparum infection (dated by TCRdb to the early 2020s). About the study as a whole: The natural-infection arm enrolled Malian children exposed to intense seasonal malaria transmission, compared against age and gender matched Australian children. Four controlled human malaria infections were administered to five malaria-naive U.S. adults over around 630 days by bites from P. falciparum NF54-infected Anopheles stephensi mosquitoes. Samples from controlled-infection subjects were taken at baseline, right before selected infections, and 21 days after each infection. Malian gammadelta TCR repertoires were analysed cross-sectionally in periods with no transmission and longitudinally across episodes of acute febrile malaria. The study examined how repeated Plasmodium falciparum infection shapes the human gammadelta T cell repertoire, using natural infection in Mali and controlled human malaria infection. Broad study findings and their caveats: In Vdelta2-negative, largely Vdelta1+, gammadelta TCR repertoires, repeated controlled infections appeared to drive waves of new clonotype selection. Vdelta2-negative gammadelta TCR repertoires from Malian children appeared more clonally expanded, less diverse and less shared than those of Australian children. Generalizability was limited because the Malian cohort came from a small rural village made up predominantly of one ethnic group. The controlled-infection cohort was small, limiting analysis of inter-individual variability in gammadelta T cell responses. A highly stable polyclonal repertoire over time and infection, with many inter-individual overlapping TCRgamma sequences, was shown by Vgamma9/Vdelta2+ TCR repertoires.

Libraries came from multiplex PCR. The sequencer was an Illumina MiSeq. Each sorted gammadelta T cell sample was sequenced for both the TCR gamma (TRG) and TCR delta (TRD) chains. The study's processing was this. The repertoire analyses drew on clonotype tree plots, the accumulated frequency of the top 20 clonotypes, and diversity index (DI) and D75 metrics. The public reads were reprocessed by TCRdb using CATT, and rows of matching DNA were later combined. The V and J calls were determined by TCRdb, not by the authors. A total of 85,000 to 100,000 delta-chain clones appear in this sample, over 0.9% of them only once. The biggest ten clones account for more than 9% of the sample. CDR1 and CDR2 are drawn from the germline V gene: TSWWSYY, QGS. V is clipped by 3 bases and J by 0 bases, and the sequence between their germline boundaries is 11 bases long. From the cysteine up to the phenylalanine, the CDR3 has a length of 15 residues. The CDR3 DNA has 45 bases and is translated from base 1.

The clonotype comes from a pool of human donors (malaria-infected and uninfected, not separated). The sequencing input was gamma-delta T cells from blood. This receptor chain uses TRDV1 and TRDJ1, with the D segment identity uncertain. The DNA sequence is TGTGCTCTTGGGGACCCCCCGGCGTACACCGATAAACTCATCTTT. It encodes CALGDPPAYTDKLIF.